This T cell receptor beta chain originates from a study of T cells after somatic rescue of genetic block. Assay used: immunoSEQ multiplex PCR; TCRdb lists only in-frame clones, some missing. The sample contains thousands of clones, roughly 80% of which appear only once. Germline-derived CDR1 and CDR2 are SNHLY and FYNNEI. V was shortened by 3 bases and J by 3 bases, with 11 bases between the two germline ends. The CDR3 extends over 14 amino acids. The rearrangement joins TRBV2 to TRBJ2-5; D is unclear. Sequencing used peripheral blood mononuclear cells (PBMCs). This receptor was identified in a boy aged 5 to 17. The CDR3 DNA reads as TGTGCCAGCAGTGACGTGGCCCTAGAAGAGACCCAGTACTTC. Amino acid sequence: CASSDVALEETQYF.